The entry that follows covers one T cell receptor (beta chain) sequence. Its target is unknown. A TCRbeta library incorporating unique molecular identifiers was prepared. TCRdb ran MiXCR on the PCR reads and lists one entry per CDR3 protein. Among under 750,000 distinct CDR3 sequences, roughly 24% were seen once, and the ten largest hold about 14%. CDR1 is SGHTA, CDR2 FQGNSA, per germline. The CDR3 sequence is 15 residues long. Trimming cost V 7 bases and J 4 bases; bases outside gene matches: 9. The sample comes from a study of T-cell reconstitution after alpha-beta-depleted transplantation in children. Study-level findings and limits: Roughly two months post-transplant, alpha-beta T cells reportedly originated from several hundred graft clones that had expanded. Newly generated T cells supplied most T-cell counts and diversity one year post-transplant.

V is TRBV7-2 and J is TRBJ2-1; 8 bases are a match to TRBD1. This material consisted of PBMCs, mostly from graft donor cells, taken 360 days after TCRalphabeta/CD19-depleted stem cell transplant. This TCR was recovered from a boy in the first two years of life who had a stem cell transplant for acute myeloid leukemia, so the T cells may come from the graft donor. For the CDR3, the DNA is TGTGCCAGCAACCCGCGAGGACAGGGATACAATGAGCAGTTCTTC. Its protein is CASNPRGQGYNEQFF.